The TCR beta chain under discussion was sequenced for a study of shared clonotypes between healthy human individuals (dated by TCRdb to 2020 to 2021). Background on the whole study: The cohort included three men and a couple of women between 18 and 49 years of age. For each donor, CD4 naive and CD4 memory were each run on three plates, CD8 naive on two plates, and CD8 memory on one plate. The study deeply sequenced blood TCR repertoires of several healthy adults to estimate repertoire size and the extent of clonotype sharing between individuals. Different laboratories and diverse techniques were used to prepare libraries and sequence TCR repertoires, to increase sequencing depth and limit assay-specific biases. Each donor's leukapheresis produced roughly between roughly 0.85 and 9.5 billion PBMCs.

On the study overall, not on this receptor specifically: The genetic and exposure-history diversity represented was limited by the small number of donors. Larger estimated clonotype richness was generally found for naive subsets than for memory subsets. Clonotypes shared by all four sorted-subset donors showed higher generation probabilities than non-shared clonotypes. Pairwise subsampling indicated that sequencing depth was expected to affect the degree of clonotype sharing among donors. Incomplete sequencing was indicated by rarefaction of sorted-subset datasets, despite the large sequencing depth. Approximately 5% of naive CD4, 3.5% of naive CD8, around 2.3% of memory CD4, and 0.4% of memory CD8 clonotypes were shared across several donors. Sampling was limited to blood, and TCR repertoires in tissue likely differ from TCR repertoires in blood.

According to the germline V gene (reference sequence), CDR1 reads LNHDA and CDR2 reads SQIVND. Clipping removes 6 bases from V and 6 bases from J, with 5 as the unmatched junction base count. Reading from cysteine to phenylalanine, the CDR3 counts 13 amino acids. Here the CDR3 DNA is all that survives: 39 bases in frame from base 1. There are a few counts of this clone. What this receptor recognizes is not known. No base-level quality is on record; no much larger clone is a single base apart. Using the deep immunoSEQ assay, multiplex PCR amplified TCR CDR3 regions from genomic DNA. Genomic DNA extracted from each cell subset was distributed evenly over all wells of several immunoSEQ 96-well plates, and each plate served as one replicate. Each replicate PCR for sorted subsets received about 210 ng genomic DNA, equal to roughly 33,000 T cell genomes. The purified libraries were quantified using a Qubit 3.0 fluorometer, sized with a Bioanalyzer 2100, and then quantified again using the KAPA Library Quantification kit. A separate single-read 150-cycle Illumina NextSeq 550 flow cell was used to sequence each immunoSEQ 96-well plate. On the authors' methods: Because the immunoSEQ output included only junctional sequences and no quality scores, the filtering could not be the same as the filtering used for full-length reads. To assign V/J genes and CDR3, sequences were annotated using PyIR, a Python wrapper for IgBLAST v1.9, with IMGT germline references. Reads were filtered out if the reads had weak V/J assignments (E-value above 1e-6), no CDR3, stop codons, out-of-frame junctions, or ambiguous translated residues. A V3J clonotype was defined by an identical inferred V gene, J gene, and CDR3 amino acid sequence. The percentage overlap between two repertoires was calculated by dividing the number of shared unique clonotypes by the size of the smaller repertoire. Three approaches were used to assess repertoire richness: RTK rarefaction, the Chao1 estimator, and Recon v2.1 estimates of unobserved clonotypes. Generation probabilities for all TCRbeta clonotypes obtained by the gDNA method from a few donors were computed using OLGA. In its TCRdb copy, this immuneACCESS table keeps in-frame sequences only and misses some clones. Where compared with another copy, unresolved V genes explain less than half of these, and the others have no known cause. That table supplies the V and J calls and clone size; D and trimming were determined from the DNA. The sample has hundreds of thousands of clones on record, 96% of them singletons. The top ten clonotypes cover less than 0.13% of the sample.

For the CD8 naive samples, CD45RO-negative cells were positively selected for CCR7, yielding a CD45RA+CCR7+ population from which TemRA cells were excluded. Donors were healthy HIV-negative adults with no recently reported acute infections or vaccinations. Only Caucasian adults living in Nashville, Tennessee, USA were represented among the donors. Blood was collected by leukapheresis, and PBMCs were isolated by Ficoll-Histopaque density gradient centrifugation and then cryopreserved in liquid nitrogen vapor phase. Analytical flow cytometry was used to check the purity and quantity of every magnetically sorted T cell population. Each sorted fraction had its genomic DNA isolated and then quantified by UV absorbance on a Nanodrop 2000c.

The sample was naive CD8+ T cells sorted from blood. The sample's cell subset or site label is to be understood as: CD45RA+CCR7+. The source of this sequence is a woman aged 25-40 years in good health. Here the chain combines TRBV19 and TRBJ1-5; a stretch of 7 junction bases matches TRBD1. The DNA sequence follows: TGTGCCAGTAGCCCCACAGGGGCTCAGCCCCAGCATTTT. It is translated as CASSPTGAQPQHF.